The rows below give T cell receptor beta chains drawn from one sample of a study of post-analysis software for immune sequencing data. Each CDR3 protein gets one entry after TCRdb re-called the PCR reads with MiXCR. The repertoire consists of 750,000 to 950,000 distinct CDR3 sequences, with about 45% occurring once and the leading ten covering approximately 4.4%. Specimen: blood. All receptors derive from a girl between 5 and 17 years old with multiple sclerosis. Both conserved end residues are part of each CDR3. The D gene is left open where the match is weak. Size is stated for part of the rows, as once, few or many counts, or as a class when the clone is expanded.

cdr3_nt cdr3_aa clone_size v_call d_call j_call
TGTGCCAGCAGCTTGGGACCACTAGCGCAAGGGCACTACGAGCAGTACTTC CASSLGPLAQGHYEQYF few TRBV7-6 TRBD2 TRBJ2-7
TGCAGTGCTAGAGTATCCGGGACAATTACCCACGAGCAGTACTTC CSARVSGTITHEQYF - TRBV20-1 - TRBJ2-7
TGTGCCACCTGGACTAGCGGCGGCGCTGCGTATTTT CATWTSGGAAYF - TRBV10-3 TRBD2 TRBJ2-3
TGCAGTGCGATCAGACAGGAGAACACTGAAGCTTTCTTT CSAIRQENTEAFF - TRBV20-1 - TRBJ1-1
TGCAGCGGTGGTCAACAGGGGAGTGAGCAGTACTTC CSGGQQGSEQYF - TRBV29-1 TRBD1 TRBJ2-5
TGTGCCAGCAGCTTAGATCGATTAATGGGTACTCAACATGAGACCCAGTACTTC CASSLDRLMGTQHETQYF few TRBV11-2 - TRBJ2-5
TGTGCCAGCAGTTTAGGGCCAGGGGAGGATGAGCAGTACTTC CASSLGPGEDEQYF few TRBV12-3/TRBV12-4 - TRBJ2-7
TGCAGTGCTGGGACAAACTATGGCTACACCTTC CSAGTNYGYTF - TRBV20-1 - TRBJ1-2
TGTGCCAGCAGTGGGAGCGGGATATATGAGCAGTACTTC CASSGSGIYEQYF few TRBV2 TRBD2 TRBJ2-5
TGCGCCAGCAGCCACCAAAGCAACCGTATTTTAGATACGCAGTATTTT CASSHQSNRILDTQYF few TRBV5-1 - TRBJ2-3
TGTGCCAGCAGCTTACTACTGAAGAACACTGAAGCTTTCTTT CASSLLLKNTEAFF - TRBV7-9 - TRBJ1-1
TGTGCCAGCTCACCAACGGGACAGGGGGCGGGGGAGCAGTTCTTC CASSPTGQGAGEQFF - TRBV18 TRBD1 TRBJ2-1
TGTGCCATCAGTGAGTCGATTACAGGGGTCGAGCAGTACTTC CAISESITGVEQYF - TRBV10-3 TRBD1 TRBJ2-7
TGTGCCAGCAGCTCAACGGACACCGTAAAAGGCTACACCTTC CASSSTDTVKGYTF once TRBV7-9 - TRBJ1-2
TGCGCCAGCAGCTTCCAGGTCGGGCTACAGCAAGAGACCCAGTACTTC CASSFQVGLQQETQYF - TRBV5-1 - TRBJ2-5
TGTGCCAACTCAGCGGGAGGAGAGACCCAGTACTTC CANSAGGETQYF - TRBV7-8 TRBD2 TRBJ2-5
TGTGCCAGCAGCACCGGGGCGATGACAGAAAAACTGTTTTTT CASSTGAMTEKLFF - TRBV7-2 - TRBJ1-4
TGCAGTGCTAGATTGGCTAGCGGAACCTACGAGCAGTACTTC CSARLASGTYEQYF - TRBV20-1 TRBD2 TRBJ2-7
TGTGCCAGCAGCTCGATAGCGGGAGGAAGAGAGACCCAGTACTTC CASSSIAGGRETQYF - TRBV7-2 TRBD2 TRBJ2-5
TGCAGTGCTATCCTAGCGGGCGGTGGAGATACGCAGTATTTT CSAILAGGGDTQYF - TRBV20-1 TRBD2 TRBJ2-3
TGCAGTGCTAGAGGGTTTCAGCGGAACCAAGAGACCCAGTACTTC CSARGFQRNQETQYF - TRBV20-1 - TRBJ2-5
TGCAGTGCTGATACAGGGGATGGAGCCGGGGAGCTGTTTTTT CSADTGDGAGELFF - TRBV20-1 TRBD1 TRBJ2-2
TGTGCCAGCAGCTTAAAGGGTCTAGCGGGAGGCAAATCCTACAATGAGCAGTTCTTC CASSLKGLAGGKSYNEQFF - TRBV7-8 TRBD2 TRBJ2-1
TGTGCCGGCAGCTTGGGGGTCTCTGGGGCCAACGTCCTGACTTTC CAGSLGVSGANVLTF - TRBV5-5 - TRBJ2-6
TGCGCCAGCAGCCAAGAAGTCGGACAGACAAACTATGGCTACACCTTC CASSQEVGQTNYGYTF few TRBV4-1 - TRBJ1-2
TGTGCCAGCAGTTTGGTGGGTAGCGGGAGTAAGCAGTTCTTC CASSLVGSGSKQFF - TRBV12-3/TRBV12-4 TRBD2 TRBJ2-1
TGTGCCAGCAGTTTAGGCCAGCGGGAGTGGAATGAGCAGTTCTTC CASSLGQREWNEQFF - TRBV12-3/TRBV12-4 TRBD2 TRBJ2-1
TGCAGTGCTAACGAAGACAACCCCTACGAGCAGTACTTC CSANEDNPYEQYF - TRBV20-1 - TRBJ2-7
TGTGCCAGCAGACCCGGGACGGCAAACACTGAAGCTTTCTTT CASRPGTANTEAFF - TRBV7-2 - TRBJ1-1
TGTGCCAGCAGCCAAGATCTGCGCAAGCGAGACAATGAGCAGTACTTC CASSQDLRKRDNEQYF - TRBV3-1 - TRBJ2-5
TGTGCCAGCAGTTTAATGGCGGGAGGGAGAGAAGAGGCCCAGTACTTC CASSLMAGGREEAQYF once TRBV12-3/TRBV12-4 TRBD2 TRBJ2-5
TGTGCCAGCAGTTCGGACAGAAACACCGGGGAGCTGTTTTTT CASSSDRNTGELFF - TRBV12-3/TRBV12-4 - TRBJ2-2
TGCAGTGCTAGAGATATATTAGCGGGAAAAATGGAGACCCAGTACTTC CSARDILAGKMETQYF few TRBV20-1 TRBD2 TRBJ2-5
TGTGCCAGCACCCTCCGGACAGGGGGGAATCAGCCCCAGCATTTT CASTLRTGGNQPQHF - TRBV12-3/TRBV12-4 TRBD1 TRBJ1-5
TGCGCCAGCAGCTCTCGACGGGCGAACACTGAAGCTTTCTTT CASSSRRANTEAFF - TRBV5-1 - TRBJ1-1
TGCAGTGCTAGCCCGGGACTAGCGAAACACAAAAACATTCAGTACTTC CSASPGLAKHKNIQYF few TRBV20-1 TRBD2 TRBJ2-4
TGCAGTGCTAGTAAGGGGGTCCGCTCCTACGAGCAGTACTTC CSASKGVRSYEQYF few TRBV20-1 - TRBJ2-7
TGCGCCAGCAGCCAATATCTAGCGGGAGAGTCCGAGCAGTACTTC CASSQYLAGESEQYF few TRBV4-3 TRBD2 TRBJ2-7
TGTGCCAGCAGCTTAGGGACCCGGACAGGATTCTCCTACGAGCAGTACTTC CASSLGTRTGFSYEQYF few TRBV13 TRBD1 TRBJ2-7
TGTGCCCTGGGGGGACAGGGAGAGGGCGAGCAGTACTTC CALGGQGEGEQYF few TRBV10-3 TRBD1 TRBJ2-7
TGCAGCGTCGAGACAGGCGGCCGATCCACAGATACGCAGTATTTT CSVETGGRSTDTQYF - TRBV29-1 - TRBJ2-3
TGCGCCAGCAGCTTTGGGACAGCCGGGGGATTGAACACTGAAGCTTTCTTT CASSFGTAGGLNTEAFF - TRBV5-1 TRBD1 TRBJ1-1
TGCAGCGTTAGGACTAGCGGGAGCGGGAGCTCCTACAATGAGCAGTTCTTC CSVRTSGSGSSYNEQFF few TRBV29-1 TRBD2 TRBJ2-1
TGCAGTGCTAGTTATAGGGCCTACAATGAGCAGTACTTC CSASYRAYNEQYF - TRBV20-1 - TRBJ2-7